A selection of T cell receptor beta chains follows, all from one sample in a study of PD-1 blockade in classical Hodgkin lymphoma. Assay used: immunoSEQ multiplex PCR; TCRdb lists only in-frame clones, some missing. The sample includes about 97,000 clones, 75% to 90% of them seen just once. This sample comprised peripheral blood mononuclear cells (PBMCs), obtained at baseline. These receptors were obtained from a human donor with classical Hodgkin lymphoma. Both conserved end residues are trimmed from each CDR3. Clone size appears in some rows only: once, few, many, or a class for an expanded clone.

V,J,size,length,CDR3
TRBV28,TRBJ2-4,NA,14,ASSPFGADGENIQY
TRBV5-1,TRBJ1-5,NA,13,ASSPDDPLMQPQH
TRBV7-9,TRBJ2-5,NA,14,ASSQGLAGGLGTQY
TRBV19,TRBJ2-1,NA,14,ASSIVGQRGYNEQF
TRBV19,TRBJ2-7,many,12,ASSSRTFPYEQY
TRBV9,TRBJ2-3,NA,15,ASNLLGTGGSTDTQY
TRBV29-1,TRBJ2-2,once,13,SVEVVTANTGELF
TRBV11-3,TRBJ2-3,NA,13,ASSLGTASTDTQY
TRBV10-3,TRBJ1-5,NA,13,AISELAPSHWPQH
TRBV5-1,TRBJ1-1,NA,12,ASSPGRGNTEAF
TRBV7-9,TRBJ2-7,NA,13,ASSQGTGDKEEQY
TRBV11-3,TRBJ1-2,NA,12,ASSWTTDSTGYT
TRBV27,TRBJ2-3,NA,14,ASSPGTSGGRRTQY
TRBV11-2,TRBJ2-1,NA,10,ASSPSPGEQF
TRBV28,TRBJ1-1,NA,14,ASSLFLGGQNTEAF
TRBV10-3,TRBJ2-3,NA,13,AISVRDRGTDTQY
TRBV5-1,TRBJ2-5,NA,11,ASSLTGEETQY
TRBV19,TRBJ1-2,NA,13,ASSPTDSYNYGYT
TRBV4-1,TRBJ2-2,NA,13,ASSPTGDGSGELF
TRBV5-8,TRBJ1-1,NA,12,ASRSRGMNTEAF
TRBV19,TRBJ2-5,few,13,ASSSEGLAQETQY
TRBV9,TRBJ2-5,NA,14,ASSVAPAGVRETQY
TRBV28,TRBJ1-4,NA,14,ASSSIKEPTNEKLF
TRBV4-2,TRBJ2-7,NA,14,ASSQVVASGIYEQY
TRBV7-9,TRBJ1-5,NA,10,ASSEVGQPQH
TRBV6-5,TRBJ1-3,many,12,AIRPGQGSNTIY
TRBV19,TRBJ1-5,NA,16,ASSIEGSPWVSNQPQH
TRBV11-2,TRBJ2-1,NA,13,ASRVVGSSYNEQF
TRBV19,TRBJ2-7,NA,11,ASSEGRGYEQY
TRBV11-3,TRBJ2-1,few,12,ASSRTSDYNEQF
TRBV5-6,TRBJ2-3,NA,11,ASSLGTAGEQY
TRBV21-1,TRBJ2-2,NA,13,ASSKREPPGGELF